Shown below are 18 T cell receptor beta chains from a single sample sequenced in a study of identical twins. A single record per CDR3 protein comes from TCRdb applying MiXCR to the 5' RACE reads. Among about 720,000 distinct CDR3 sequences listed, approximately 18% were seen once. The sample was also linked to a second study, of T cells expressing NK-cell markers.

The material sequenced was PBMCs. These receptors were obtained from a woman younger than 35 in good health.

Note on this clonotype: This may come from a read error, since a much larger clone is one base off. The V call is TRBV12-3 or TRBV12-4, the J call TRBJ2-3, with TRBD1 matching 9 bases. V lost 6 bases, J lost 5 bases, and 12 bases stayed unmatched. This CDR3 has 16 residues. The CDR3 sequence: CASRPGQGTIIDTQYF. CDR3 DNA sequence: TGTGCCAGCAGGCCGGGACAGGGCACGATCATAGATACGCAGTATTTT.

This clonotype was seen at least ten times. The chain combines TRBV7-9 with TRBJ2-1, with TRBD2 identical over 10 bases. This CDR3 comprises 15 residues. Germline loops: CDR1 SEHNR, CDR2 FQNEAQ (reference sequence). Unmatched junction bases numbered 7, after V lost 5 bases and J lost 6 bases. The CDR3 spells CASSQVAGGLNEQFF. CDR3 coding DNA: TGTGCCAGCAGCCAGGTAGCGGGGGGACTCAATGAGCAGTTCTTC. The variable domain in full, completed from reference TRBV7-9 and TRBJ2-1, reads DTGVSQNPRHKITKRGQNVTFRCDPISEHNRLYWYRQTLGQGPEFLTYFQNEAQLEKSRLLSDRFSAERPKGSFSTLEIQRTEQGDSAMYLCASSQVAGGLNEQFFGPGTRLTVL.

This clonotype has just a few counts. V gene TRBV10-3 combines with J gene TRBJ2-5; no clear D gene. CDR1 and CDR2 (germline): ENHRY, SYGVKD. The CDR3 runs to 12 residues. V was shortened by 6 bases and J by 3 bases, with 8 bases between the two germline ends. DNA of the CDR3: TGTGCCATCAGCCGCCCAGAAGAGACCCAGTACTTC. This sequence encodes CAISRPEETQYF.

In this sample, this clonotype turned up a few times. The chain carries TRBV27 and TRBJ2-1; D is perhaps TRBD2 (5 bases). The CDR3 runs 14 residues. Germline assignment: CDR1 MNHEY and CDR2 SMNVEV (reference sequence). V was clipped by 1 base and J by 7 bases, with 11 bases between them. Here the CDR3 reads CASSLLAGPNEQFF. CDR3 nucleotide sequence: TGTGCCAGCAGTTTATTGGCGGGTCCAAATGAGCAGTTCTTC.

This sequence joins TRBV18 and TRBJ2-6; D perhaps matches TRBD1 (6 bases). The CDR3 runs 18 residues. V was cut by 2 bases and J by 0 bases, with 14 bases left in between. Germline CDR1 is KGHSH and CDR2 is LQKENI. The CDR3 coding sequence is TGTGCCAGCTCACCAGTTTCAGGGGTCTCCTCTGGGGCCAACGTCCTGACTTTC. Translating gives CASSPVSGVSSGANVLTF.

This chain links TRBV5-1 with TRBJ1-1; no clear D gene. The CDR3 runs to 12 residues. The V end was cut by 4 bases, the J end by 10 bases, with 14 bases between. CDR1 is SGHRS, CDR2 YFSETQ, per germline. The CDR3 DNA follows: TGCGCCAGCAGCCGTGGGGAACAAGGAGCTTTCTTT. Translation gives CASSRGEQGAFF.

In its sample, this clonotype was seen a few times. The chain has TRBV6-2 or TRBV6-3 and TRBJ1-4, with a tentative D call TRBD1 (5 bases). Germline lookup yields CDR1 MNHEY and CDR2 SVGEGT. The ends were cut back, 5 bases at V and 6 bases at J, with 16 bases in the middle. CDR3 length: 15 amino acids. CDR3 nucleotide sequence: TGTGCCAGCAGTCCGCGCCGGGGCTTCTATGAAAAACTGTTTTTT. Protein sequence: CASSPRRGFYEKLFF.

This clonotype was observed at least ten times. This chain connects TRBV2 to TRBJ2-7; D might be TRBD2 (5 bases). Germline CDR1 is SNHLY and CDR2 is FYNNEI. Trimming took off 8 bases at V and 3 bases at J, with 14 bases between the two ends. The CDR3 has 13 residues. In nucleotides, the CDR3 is TGTGCCAGCCCTCCCGCCGGGGTCTACGAGCAGTACTTC. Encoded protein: CASPPAGVYEQYF.

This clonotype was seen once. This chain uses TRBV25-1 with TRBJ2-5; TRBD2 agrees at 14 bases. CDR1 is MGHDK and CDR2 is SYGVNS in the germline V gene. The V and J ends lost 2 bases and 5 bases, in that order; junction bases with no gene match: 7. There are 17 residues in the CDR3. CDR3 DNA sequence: TGTGCCAGCAGTGAAATCCCGACTAGCGGGAGGGTTGAGACCCAGTACTTC. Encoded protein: CASSEIPTSGRVETQYF.

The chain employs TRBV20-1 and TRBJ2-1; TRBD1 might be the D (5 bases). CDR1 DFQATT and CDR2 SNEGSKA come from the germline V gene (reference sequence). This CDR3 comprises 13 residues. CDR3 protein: CRMDIGISDEQFF. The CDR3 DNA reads TGCAGGATGGACATTGGGATCTCGGATGAGCAGTTCTTC.

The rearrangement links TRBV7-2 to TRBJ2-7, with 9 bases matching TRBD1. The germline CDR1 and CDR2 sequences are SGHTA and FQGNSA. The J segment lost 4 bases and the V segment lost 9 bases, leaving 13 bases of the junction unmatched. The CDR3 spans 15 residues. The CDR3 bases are TGTGCCAGTACAACCCCGGGACAGGGACAATACGAGCAGTACTTC. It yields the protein CASTTPGQGQYEQYF.

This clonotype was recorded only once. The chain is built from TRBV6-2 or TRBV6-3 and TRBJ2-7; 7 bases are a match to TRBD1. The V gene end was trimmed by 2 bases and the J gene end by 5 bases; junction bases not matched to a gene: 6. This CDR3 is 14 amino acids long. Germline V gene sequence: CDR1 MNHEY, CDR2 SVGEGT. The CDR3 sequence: CASSYRQGSHEQYF. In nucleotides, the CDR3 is TGTGCCAGCAGTTACCGACAGGGAAGCCACGAGCAGTACTTC.

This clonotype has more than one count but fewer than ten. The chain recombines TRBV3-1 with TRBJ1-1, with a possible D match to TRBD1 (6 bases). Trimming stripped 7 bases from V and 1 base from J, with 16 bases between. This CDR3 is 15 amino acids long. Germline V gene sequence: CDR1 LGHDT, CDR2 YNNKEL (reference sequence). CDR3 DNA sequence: TGTGCCAGCAACCGAGCCAGGGGCGGGAACACTGAAGCTTTCTTT. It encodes CASNRARGGNTEAFF.

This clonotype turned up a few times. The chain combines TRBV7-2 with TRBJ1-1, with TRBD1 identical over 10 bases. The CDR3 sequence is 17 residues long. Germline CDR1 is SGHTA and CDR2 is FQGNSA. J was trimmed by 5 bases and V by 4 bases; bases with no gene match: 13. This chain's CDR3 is CASSSRLRSGQGTEAFF. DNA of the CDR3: TGTGCCAGCAGCTCGCGACTACGCTCGGGACAGGGGACTGAAGCTTTCTTT.

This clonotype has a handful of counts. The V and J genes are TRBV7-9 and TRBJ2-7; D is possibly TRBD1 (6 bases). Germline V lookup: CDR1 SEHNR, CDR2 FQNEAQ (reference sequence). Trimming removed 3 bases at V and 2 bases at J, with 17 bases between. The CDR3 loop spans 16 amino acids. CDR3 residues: CASSFPPGQITYEQYF. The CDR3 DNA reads TGTGCCAGCAGCTTCCCCCCCGGACAGATCACCTACGAGCAGTACTTC.

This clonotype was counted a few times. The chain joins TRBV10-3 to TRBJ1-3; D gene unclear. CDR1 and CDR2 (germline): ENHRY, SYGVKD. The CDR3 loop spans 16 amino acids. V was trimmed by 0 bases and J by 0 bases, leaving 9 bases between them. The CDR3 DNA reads TGTGCCATCAGTGAGTCCAGGCAGCTCTCTGGAAACACCATATATTTT. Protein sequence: CAISESRQLSGNTIYF.

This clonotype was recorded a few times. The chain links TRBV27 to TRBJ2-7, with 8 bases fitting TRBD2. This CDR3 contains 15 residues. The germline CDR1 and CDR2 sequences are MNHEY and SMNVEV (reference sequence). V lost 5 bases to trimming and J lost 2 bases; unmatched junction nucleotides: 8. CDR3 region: CASSEIAGSPYEQYF. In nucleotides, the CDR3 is TGTGCCAGCAGTGAGATAGCGGGATCCCCCTACGAGCAGTACTTC.

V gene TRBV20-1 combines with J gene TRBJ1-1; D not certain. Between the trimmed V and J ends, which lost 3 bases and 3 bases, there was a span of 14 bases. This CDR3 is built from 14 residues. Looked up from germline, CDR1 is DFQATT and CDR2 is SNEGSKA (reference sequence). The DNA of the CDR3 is TGCAGTGCTAGCTATGGACTTGCGGACACTGAAGCTTTCTTT. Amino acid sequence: CSASYGLADTEAFF.